The present T cell receptor (beta chain) was sequenced within a study of shared T cell receptors in the human thymus. The CDR3 is made up of 15 amino acids. CDR1 MNHNS and CDR2 SASEGT come from the germline V gene. The junction had 10 bases not matched to a gene; V was cut back by 6 bases and J by 5 bases. Some clones are missing from TCRdb's copy, which holds only in-frame ones; the method was immunoSEQ multiplex PCR. The sample has over 650,000 clones; roughly 86% are singletons. The data also belong to a second study, concerning human thymus T cells.

This TCR derives from a boy in the first two years of life with a congenital heart defect. What was sequenced was thymocytes. The chain uses TRBV6-1 and TRBJ2-7; TRBD1 agrees at 10 bases. CDR3 in amino acids: CASRMPGQGIHEQYF. DNA of the CDR3: TGTGCCAGCAGGATGCCGGGACAGGGGATTCACGAGCAGTACTTC.